The source of this T cell receptor (beta chain) is a study of blood T cell repertoires in COVID-19. About the study: Collection of acute and convalescent COVID-19 samples took place in the United States, Italy and Spain.

Sample share makes this clone medium-sized (0.01 to 0.1%). Exposed enrollees encountered a COVID-19 case at some point within 2 weeks before study entry. Methods used by the authors: Using reference gene primer amplification, nucleated cell counts were estimated. Repertoires were generated with immunoSEQ multiplex PCR, while TCRdb's copy carries only in-frame clones and drops some. The D gene and trimming were derived from the DNA, and the V and J assignments and clone size from that table. The sample carries around 200,000 clones, 80% to 90% recorded once. Germline CDR1 MNHEY, CDR2 SVGAGI. This CDR3 spans 15 amino acids. The ends were cut back, 7 bases at V and 0 bases at J, with 13 bases in the middle.

This sequence joins TRBV6-5 and TRBJ1-5; D gene ambiguous. The clonotype was recovered from a woman aged 30 to 39 who had been exposed to COVID-19. Material: PBMCs or T cells enriched from blood (not recorded which). The CDR3 loop reads CASTPSANSNQPQHF. Here the CDR3 DNA reads TGTGCCAGCACCCCAAGCGCGAATAGCAATCAGCCCCAGCATTTT.